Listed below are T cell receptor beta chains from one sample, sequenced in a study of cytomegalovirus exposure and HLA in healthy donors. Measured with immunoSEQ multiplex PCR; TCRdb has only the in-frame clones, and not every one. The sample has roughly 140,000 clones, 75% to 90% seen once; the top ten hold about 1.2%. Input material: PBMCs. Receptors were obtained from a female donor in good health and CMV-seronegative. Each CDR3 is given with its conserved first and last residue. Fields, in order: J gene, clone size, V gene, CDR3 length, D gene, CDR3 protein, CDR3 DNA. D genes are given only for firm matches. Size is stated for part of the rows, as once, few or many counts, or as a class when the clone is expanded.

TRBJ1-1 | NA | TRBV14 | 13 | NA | CASSQDRLAEAFF | TGTGCCAGCAGCCAAGATCGGTTGGCTGAAGCTTTCTTT
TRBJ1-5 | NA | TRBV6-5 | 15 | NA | CASRMSALGNQPQHF | TGTGCCAGCAGAATGTCCGCGTTGGGCAATCAGCCCCAGCATTTT
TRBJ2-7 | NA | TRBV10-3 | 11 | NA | CAISVLDEQYF | TGTGCCATCAGTGTTTTAGACGAGCAGTACTTC
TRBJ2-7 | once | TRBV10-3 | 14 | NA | CATGTAQGSYEQYF | TGTGCCACCGGAACGGCGCAGGGCTCCTACGAGCAGTACTTC
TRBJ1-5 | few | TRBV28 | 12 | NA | CASSLWSQPQHF | TGTGCCAGCAGTTTGTGGAGTCAGCCCCAGCATTTT
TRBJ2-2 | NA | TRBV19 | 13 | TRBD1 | CASSGQGGGELFF | TGTGCCAGTAGCGGACAGGGCGGCGGGGAGCTGTTTTTT
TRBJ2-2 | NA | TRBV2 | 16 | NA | CASSEGTAGVIGELFF | TGTGCCAGCAGTGAAGGGACAGCAGGGGTTATCGGGGAGCTGTTTTTT
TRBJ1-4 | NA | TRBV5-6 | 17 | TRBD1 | CASSLAQRDRENEKLFF | TGTGCCAGCAGCTTGGCCCAACGGGACAGGGAGAACGAAAAACTGTTTTTT
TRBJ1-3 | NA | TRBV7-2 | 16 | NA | CASSLWETVSGNTIYF | TGTGCCAGCAGCCTCTGGGAGACGGTCTCTGGAAACACCATATATTTT
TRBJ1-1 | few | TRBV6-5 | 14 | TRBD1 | CASSRTGMNTEAFF | TGTGCCAGCAGTCGGACAGGGATGAACACTGAAGCTTTCTTT
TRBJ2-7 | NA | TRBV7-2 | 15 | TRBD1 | CASTKNTGQGYEQYF | TGTGCCAGCACCAAGAATACGGGACAGGGCTACGAGCAGTACTTC
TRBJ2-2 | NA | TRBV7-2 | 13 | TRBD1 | CATRTGWTGELFF | TGTGCCACCAGGACAGGGTGGACCGGGGAGCTGTTTTTT
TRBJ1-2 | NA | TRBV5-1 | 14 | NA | CASNLGDGYYGYTF | TGCGCCAGCAATCTCGGGGATGGCTACTATGGCTACACCTTC
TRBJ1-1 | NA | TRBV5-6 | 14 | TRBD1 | CASSAQGPNTEAFF | TGTGCCAGCAGCGCACAGGGGCCGAACACTGAAGCTTTCTTT
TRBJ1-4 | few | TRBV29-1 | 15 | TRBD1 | CSVVRGGGQAEKLFF | TGCAGCGTTGTACGGGGGGGCGGACAGGCCGAAAAACTGTTTTTT
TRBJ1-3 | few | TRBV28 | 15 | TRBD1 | CASSLPGGTGNTIYF | TGTGCCAGCAGTTTACCAGGGGGAACTGGAAACACCATATATTTT
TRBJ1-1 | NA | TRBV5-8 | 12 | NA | CASSPMNTEAFF | TGTGCCAGTTCTCCTATGAACACTGAAGCTTTCTTT
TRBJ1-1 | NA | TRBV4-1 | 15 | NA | CASSQVIPRGTEAFF | TGCGCCAGCAGCCAAGTGATCCCGAGGGGGACTGAAGCTTTCTTT
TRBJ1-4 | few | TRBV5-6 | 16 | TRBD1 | CASSSISGTANEKLFF | TGTGCCAGCAGCTCCATTTCCGGGACAGCAAATGAAAAACTGTTTTTT
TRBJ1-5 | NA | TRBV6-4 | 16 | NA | CASSENIQGWGQPQHF | TGTGCCAGCAGCGAAAATATTCAGGGATGGGGTCAGCCCCAGCATTTT
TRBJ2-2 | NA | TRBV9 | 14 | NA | CASSVGLDTGELFF | TGTGCCAGCAGCGTAGGTCTAGACACCGGGGAGCTGTTTTTT
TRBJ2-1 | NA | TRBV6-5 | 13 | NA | CASSGPGAFEQFF | TGTGCCAGTTCCGGGCCTGGGGCCTTTGAGCAGTTCTTC
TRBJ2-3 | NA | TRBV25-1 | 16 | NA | CASSSLRQGGTDTQYF | TGTGCCAGCAGTTCCCTAAGGCAGGGTGGCACAGATACGCAGTATTTT
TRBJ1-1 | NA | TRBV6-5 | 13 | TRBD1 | CASSTDRVGGAFF | TGTGCCAGCAGTACGGACAGGGTGGGGGGAGCTTTCTTT
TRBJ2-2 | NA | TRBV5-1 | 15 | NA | CASSLSTANTGELFF | TGCGCCAGCAGCTTGTCCACAGCGAACACCGGGGAGCTGTTTTTT
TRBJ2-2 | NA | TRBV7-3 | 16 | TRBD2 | CASSLAGGPGDGELFF | TGTGCCAGCAGCCTAGCGGGAGGGCCGGGGGACGGGGAGCTGTTTTTT
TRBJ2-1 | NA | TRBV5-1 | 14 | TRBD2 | CASSLVGGRSEQFF | TGCGCCAGCAGCTTGGTGGGAGGGAGAAGTGAGCAGTTCTTC
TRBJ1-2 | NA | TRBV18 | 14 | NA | CASSPGGADYGYTF | TGTGCCAGCTCACCAGGGGGGGCCGACTATGGCTACACCTTC
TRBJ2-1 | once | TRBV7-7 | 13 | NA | CASSLYRENEQFF | TGTGCTAGCAGCTTGTACAGGGAAAATGAGCAGTTCTTC
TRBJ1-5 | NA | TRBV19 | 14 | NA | CASSTDRRNQPQHF | TGTGCCAGTAGTACCGACAGGAGGAATCAGCCCCAGCATTTT
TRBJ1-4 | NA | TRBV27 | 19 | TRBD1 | CASRPARGQGFTTNEKLFF | TGTGCCAGCAGACCGGCGAGGGGACAGGGGTTCACAACTAATGAAAAACTGTTTTTT
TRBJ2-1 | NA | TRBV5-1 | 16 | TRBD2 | CASSLRASGVYNEQFF | TGCGCCAGCAGCTTGAGGGCTAGCGGGGTTTACAATGAGCAGTTCTTC
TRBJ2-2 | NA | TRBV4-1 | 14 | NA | CASSQSMRGRELFF | TGCGCCAGCAGCCAATCTATGCGGGGTCGGGAGCTGTTTTTT
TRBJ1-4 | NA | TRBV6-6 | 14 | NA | CASSPGGVGEKLFF | TGTGCCAGCAGCCCCGGGGGGGTTGGTGAAAAACTGTTTTTT
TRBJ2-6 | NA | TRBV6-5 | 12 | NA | CASSQGANVLTF | TGTGCCAGCAGTCAAGGGGCCAACGTCCTGACTTTC
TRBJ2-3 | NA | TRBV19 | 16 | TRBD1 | CASSKNQGVDADTQYF | TGTGCCAGTAGTAAAAATCAGGGGGTCGACGCAGATACGCAGTATTTT
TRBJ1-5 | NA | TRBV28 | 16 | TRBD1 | CASSLKGGTAAQPQHF | TGTGCCAGCAGTTTGAAGGGCGGGACAGCCGCCCAGCCCCAGCATTTT
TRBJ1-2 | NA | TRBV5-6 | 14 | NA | CASSSPRHAYGYTF | TGTGCCAGCAGCTCCCCGCGACACGCCTATGGCTACACCTTC
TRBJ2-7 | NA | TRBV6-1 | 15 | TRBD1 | CASSEETGASYEQYF | TGTGCCAGCAGTGAAGAGACAGGGGCCTCCTACGAGCAGTACTTC
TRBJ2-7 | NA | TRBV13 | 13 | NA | CASSFGVPYEQYF | TGTGCCAGCAGCTTCGGGGTTCCCTACGAGCAGTACTTC
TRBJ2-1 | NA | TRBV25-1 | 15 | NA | CASEAPAGHYNEQFF | TGTGCCAGCGAAGCCCCAGCGGGCCATTACAATGAGCAGTTCTTC
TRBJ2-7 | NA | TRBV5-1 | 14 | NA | CASSLEARNYEQYF | TGCGCCAGCAGCTTGGAGGCCAGGAACTACGAGCAGTACTTC